Presented here are 13 T cell receptor beta chains from one specimen sequenced in a study of shared clonotypes between healthy human individuals. Assay: immunoSEQ multiplex PCR; the TCRdb copy retains only in-frame clones and omits some. The repertoire holds roughly 1,000,000 clones, with around 78% as singletons. Sequenced material: memory CD4+ T cells from PBMCs. Subset specified: CD45RA-negative fraction. The receptors were gathered from a man between 18 and 29 years old in good health. Some clones in this sample may be carry-over from other donors' samples.

At least ten counts were recorded for this clone. J is TRBJ1-2 and V is TRBV18, with D maybe TRBD1 (6 bases). Per the germline V gene, CDR1 is KGHSH and CDR2 is LQKENI. Trimming cost V 4 bases and J 6 bases, with 15 bases left between them. The CDR3 loop spans 14 amino acids. CDR3 sequence (DNA): TGTGCCAGCTCACAAACCGGGACAATCGATGGCTACACCTTC. Translated, it gives CASSQTGTIDGYTF.

V usage is TRBV28 and J usage is TRBJ1-5, with D maybe TRBD1 (5 bases). CDR1 and CDR2 (germline): MDHEN, SYDVKM. V dropped 1 base and J dropped 3 bases, with 13 bases sitting between them. CDR3 length equals 16 residues. The CDR3 protein is CASSLYRGSNNQPQHF. DNA of the CDR3: TGTGCCAGCAGTTTATATCGGGGCTCCAACAATCAGCCCCAGCATTTT. The full variable domain, completed using reference TRBV28 and TRBJ1-5, is DVKVTQSSRYLVKRTGEKVFLECVQDMDHENMFWYRQDPGLGLRLIYFSYDVKMKEKGDIPEGYSVSREKKERFSLILESASTNQTSMYLCASSLYRGSNNQPQHFGDGTRLSIL.

V usage is TRBV5-4 and J usage is TRBJ1-1, with D perhaps TRBD1 (5 bases). V lost 4 bases and J lost 3, with 10 bases in between. Germline V gene data show CDR1 as SGHNT and CDR2 as YYREEE (reference sequence). The CDR3 totals 13 residues. CDR3 residues: CASSRTRDTEAFF. In nucleotides, the CDR3 is TGTGCCAGCAGCCGGACAAGAGACACTGAAGCTTTCTTT.

The chain combines TRBV29-1 with TRBJ2-3; TRBD1 might be the D (6 bases). CDR1 is SQVTM and CDR2 is ANQGSEA in the germline V gene. This CDR3 has 14 residues. The CDR3 loop is CSSRGSSGTDTQYF. The DNA for the CDR3 is TGCAGTTCCAGGGGTTCCTCAGGCACAGATACGCAGTATTTT.

This chain uses TRBV5-5 with TRBJ1-4; TRBD1 might be the D (5 bases). The CDR3 contains 14 residues. Germline V gene lookup returns CDR1 SGHKS and CDR2 YYEKEE (reference sequence). The germline V and J ends were trimmed by 1 base and 8 bases, with 12 bases remaining between them. This chain's CDR3 is CASSLWGVEEKLFF. The CDR3 DNA reads as TGTGCCAGCAGCTTGTGGGGCGTGGAAGAAAAACTGTTTTTT. Full variable domain (remainder filled in from reference TRBV5-5 and TRBJ1-4): DAGVTQSPTHLIKTRGQQVTLRCSPISGHKSVSWYQQVLGQGPQFIFQYYEKEERGRGNFPDRFSARQFPNYSSELNVNALLLGDSALYLCASSLWGVEEKLFFGSGTQLSVL.

The chain combines TRBV11-2 with TRBJ2-2, with TRBD2 matching over 13 bases. Trimming cost V 5 bases and J 2 bases; bases outside gene matches: 2. Per germline, CDR1 SGHAT and CDR2 FQNNGV. This CDR3 comprises 16 residues. The CDR3 bases are TGTGCCAGCAGCCGGGGACTAGCGGGAAACACCGGGGAGCTGTTTTTT. It yields the protein CASSRGLAGNTGELFF. Full variable domain (rest looked up from reference TRBV11-2 and TRBJ2-2): EAGVAQSPRYKIIEKRQSVAFWCNPISGHATLYWYQQILGQGPKLLIQFQNNGVVDDSQLPKDRFSAERLKGVDSTLKIQPAKLEDSAVYLCASSRGLAGNTGELFFGEGSRLTVL.

This chain links TRBV7-2 with TRBJ2-3; 9 bases match TRBD1. V lost 8 bases and J lost 0; bases outside the gene matches: 9. The germline gives CDR1 SGHTA, CDR2 FQGNSA. The CDR3 extends over 16 amino acids. CDR3 amino acids: CASGRWDRDSTDTQYF. The CDR3 DNA sequence: TGTGCCAGCGGCCGTTGGGACAGGGATAGCACAGATACGCAGTATTTT.

This chain joins TRBV29-1 and TRBJ2-2; 7 bases fit TRBD1. Germline V gives CDR1 SQVTM, CDR2 ANQGSEA. The J segment lost 2 bases and the V segment lost 8 bases, leaving 5 bases of the junction unmatched. The CDR3 covers 13 residues. CDR3: CSINRGNTGELFF. Written as DNA, the CDR3 is TGCAGCATAAACAGGGGAAACACCGGGGAGCTGTTTTTT.

Concerning this clone itself: A single base separates this from a much larger clone, so it may be a read error. The rearrangement joins TRBV6-5 to TRBJ1-5; 10 bases match TRBD1. J gave up 1 base and V 6 bases, and 3 bases lay outside the gene matches. CDR3 length equals 15 residues. Germline V gene sequence: CDR1 MNHEY, CDR2 SVGAGI. The CDR3 protein is CASRRQGASNQPQHF. DNA for the CDR3: TGTGCCAGCAGGAGACAGGGGGCAAGCAATCAGCCCCAGCATTTT.

This chain links TRBV5-1 with TRBJ2-3, with D unclear. The V and J ends lost 7 bases and 3 bases respectively, with 15 bases between them. This CDR3 contains 14 residues. Germline V gives CDR1 SGHRS, CDR2 YFSETQ. The chain's CDR3 is CASAWMGVTDTQYF. The DNA of the CDR3 is TGCGCCAGCGCATGGATGGGCGTTACAGATACGCAGTATTTT.

This clone was picked up one time. V and J are TRBV2 and TRBJ2-7; TRBD2 might be the D (5 bases). The CDR3 has 14 residues. V dropped 7 bases and J dropped 4 bases, with 17 bases sitting between them. CDR1 is SNHLY, CDR2 FYNNEI, per germline. CDR3 nucleotides: TGTGCCAGCACCTCGAGAGGGAAGAGGTACGAGCAGTACTTC. Translation gives CASTSRGKRYEQYF.

This chain uses TRBV28 with TRBJ2-7; 8 bases match TRBD1. Looked up from germline, CDR1 is MDHEN and CDR2 is SYDVKM. This CDR3 spans 14 amino acids. J was trimmed by 6 bases and V by 2 bases; bases with no gene match: 6. This chain's CDR3 is CASSLDRGLSEQYF. Written as DNA, the CDR3 is TGTGCCAGCAGTTTAGACAGGGGTTTGAGCGAGCAGTACTTC.

The rearrangement links TRBV29-1 to TRBJ2-7, with unresolved D. With 5 bases removed from V and 0 bases from J, the gap between germline ends came to 11 bases. CDR1 and CDR2 (germline): SQVTM, ANQGSEA. This CDR3 comprises 13 residues. The CDR3 region is CSVRQVLSYEQYF. Written as DNA, the CDR3 is TGCAGCGTTCGGCAGGTCCTCTCCTACGAGCAGTACTTC.